Listed below are T cell receptor beta chains from one sample, sequenced in a study of cytotoxic CD8 clonotypes in ibrutinib-treated CLL. Assay: immunoSEQ multiplex PCR; the TCRdb copy retains only in-frame clones and omits some. The sample includes 160,000 or so clones, 70% to 90% of them seen just once. The sequences come from PBMCs, collected at disease progression, from a patient treated with ibrutinib. Source of these receptors: a human donor with chronic lymphocytic leukemia. Each CDR3 is given with its conserved first and last residue. Fields, in order: clone size, V gene, D gene, J gene, CDR3 DNA, CDR3 protein. D genes are given only for firm matches. Part of the rows lack a size; the others show once, few, many or a class for expanded clones.

>once|TRBV19|-|TRBJ1-1
TGTGCCAGTAGTAACCATTGGGTCCCGGGAGCTGAAGCTTTCTTT
CASSNHWVPGAEAFF
>-|TRBV6-1|-|TRBJ2-7
TGTGCCAGCAGTGGCTCCGAACCGGGACGGTCCTTACTCGAGCAGTACTTC
CASSGSEPGRSLLEQYF
>-|TRBV9|TRBD1|TRBJ1-4
TGTGCCAGCAGCGTAGGAGGGACAGGAGACAATGAAAAACTGTTTTTT
CASSVGGTGDNEKLFF
>-|TRBV7-2|-|TRBJ2-7
TGTGCCAGCAGCTTAGCGCGCGGTCCTGGCTACGAGCAGTACTTC
CASSLARGPGYEQYF
>-|TRBV6-6|TRBD2|TRBJ2-5
TGTGCCAGCAGTCAGCGGACTAGCGGCCTCCAAGAGACCCAGTACTTC
CASSQRTSGLQETQYF
>few|TRBV5-1|-|TRBJ2-7
TGCGCCAGCAGCCCAACCCCCTATGCCTACGAGCAGTACTTC
CASSPTPYAYEQYF
>-|TRBV7-3|TRBD1|TRBJ2-1
TGTGCCAGCAGCCGTTCCGGGACAGGGGGCAATGAGCAGTTCTTC
CASSRSGTGGNEQFF
>-|TRBV7-9|TRBD2|TRBJ2-7
TGTAGAATGGTAGCGGGGCCCTACGAGCAGTACTTC
CRMVAGPYEQYF
>-|TRBV28|TRBD2|TRBJ2-1
TGTGCCAGCCAACGCCAGGGACTAGCGGCTGTTGAGCAGTTCTTC
CASQRQGLAAVEQFF
>-|TRBV9|TRBD2|TRBJ2-7
TGTGCCAGCAAGGGGACTAGCTCCGACGAGCAGTACTTC
CASKGTSSDEQYF
>-|TRBV5-1|TRBD1|TRBJ1-4
TGCGCCAGCAGCTTGGAGGGACAGCGAAATGAAAAACTGTTTTTT
CASSLEGQRNEKLFF
>-|TRBV2|TRBD1|TRBJ1-4
TGTGCCAGCAGACTTAGACAGGGAGCAACTAATGAAAAACTGTTTTTT
CASRLRQGATNEKLFF
>-|TRBV6-5|-|TRBJ1-3
TGTGCCAGCAGTTACGGGGACATCTCTGGAAACACCATATATTTT
CASSYGDISGNTIYF
>-|TRBV2|-|TRBJ1-3
TGTGCCAGCACAGGGAACTCTGGAAACACCATATATTTT
CASTGNSGNTIYF
>-|TRBV2|TRBD2|TRBJ2-3
TGTGCCAGCAGCGGCCCAGGTCTAGCGGGAGTTATAGATACGCAGTATTTT
CASSGPGLAGVIDTQYF
>-|TRBV5-4|TRBD1|TRBJ2-7
TGTGCCAGCAGCCAGGGACAGGTTAACTCCTACGAGCAGTACTTC
CASSQGQVNSYEQYF
>-|TRBV27|-|TRBJ2-7
TGTGCCAGCACCCTAAATACGAGGGCCCTCTACGAGCAGTACTTC
CASTLNTRALYEQYF
>-|TRBV28|-|TRBJ2-3
TGTGCCAGCAGTTTAATGGATGGACGGACCACAGATACGCAGTATTTT
CASSLMDGRTTDTQYF
>-|TRBV19|TRBD1|TRBJ1-5
TGTGCCAGTAGTATGGGTCCCACAGGGGCCCATCAGCCCCAGCATTTT
CASSMGPTGAHQPQHF
>-|TRBV15|-|TRBJ1-5
TGTGCCACCAGCAGAGAGGTATACGGTCAGCCCCAGCATTTT
CATSREVYGQPQHF
>-|TRBV11-2|TRBD2|TRBJ2-7
TGTGCCAGCAGCCAGCCGGGGGGGCTTTGGGAGCAGTACTTC
CASSQPGGLWEQYF
>-|TRBV5-1|TRBD1|TRBJ2-7
TGCGCCAGCGCCACCGGGACAGGAAAGTACGAGCAGTACTTC
CASATGTGKYEQYF
>-|TRBV5-6|-|TRBJ2-1
TGTGCCAGCAGCTTGGGGCAGTCCTTCGAGCAGTTCTTC
CASSLGQSFEQFF
>few|TRBV27|-|TRBJ2-5
TGTGCCAGCACCTCCTATAGGCAGGGTGGTGAGACCCAGTACTTC
CASTSYRQGGETQYF
>few|TRBV5-1|-|TRBJ1-5
TGCGCCAGCAGCCGGGACACGCTCCGCCTTAGCAATCAGCCCCAGCATTTT
CASSRDTLRLSNQPQHF
>-|TRBV18|TRBD1|TRBJ2-2
TGTGCCAGCTCACCCCAGACAGGGGGGGTCACCGGGGAGCTGTTTTTT
CASSPQTGGVTGELFF
>-|TRBV5-8|TRBD2|TRBJ2-1
TGTGCCAGCAGCTTAGGACTAGCGACACACAATGAGCAGTTCTTC
CASSLGLATHNEQFF
>-|TRBV25-1|TRBD1|TRBJ2-7
TGTGCCAGCAGTTGGACAGGGGAACAAGAGCAGTACTTC
CASSWTGEQEQYF
>-|TRBV27|TRBD1|TRBJ1-1
TGTGCCAGCAGTCCAAGGACAGGTGTCTTGAACACTGAAGCTTTCTTT
CASSPRTGVLNTEAFF
>-|TRBV10-1|-|TRBJ2-1
TGCGCCAGCAGTGCGAGTCTTTCAGGGTCCAATGAGCAGTTCTTC
CASSASLSGSNEQFF
>-|TRBV14|-|TRBJ2-2
TGTGCCAGCATTCGTAAGGGGGGGTACACCGGGGAGCTGTTTTTT
CASIRKGGYTGELFF
>once|TRBV28|-|TRBJ1-2
TGTGCCAGCAGTTTGGAGGGGACTAACTATGGCTACACCTTC
CASSLEGTNYGYTF
>once|TRBV19|-|TRBJ2-3
TGTGCCAGTAGTACGCTCCGGGGCACAGATACGCAGTATTTT
CASSTLRGTDTQYF
>-|TRBV27|TRBD2|TRBJ2-1
TGTGCCAGCAGTTTAGCGGGAGGGTGGAATGAGCAGTTCTTC
CASSLAGGWNEQFF
>-|TRBV7-8|TRBD1|TRBJ1-4
TGTGCCAGCAGCATGAGGACAGGGGTGGGAGAAAAACTGTTTTTT
CASSMRTGVGEKLFF
>-|TRBV29-1|TRBD1|TRBJ1-3
TGCAGCGTTGCCGGGACAGTGGAAACTGGAAACACCATATATTTT
CSVAGTVETGNTIYF
>-|TRBV30|-|TRBJ2-7
TGTGCCTGGACCTACCAAACCCTACAGGGATCCTACGAGCAGTACTTC
CAWTYQTLQGSYEQYF
>-|TRBV28|-|TRBJ2-2
TGTGCCAGCAGACCCCAACAGGGTTTCGGGTCCGGGGAGCTGTTTTTT
CASRPQQGFGSGELFF
>-|TRBV23-1|TRBD1|TRBJ1-1
TGCGCCAGCAGTCCATGGACAGGGGGATACACTGAAGCTTTCTTT
CASSPWTGGYTEAFF
>-|TRBV4-2|-|TRBJ1-2
TGTGCCAGCAGCCAAGATAGGTCAGGACTCTATGGCTACACCTTC
CASSQDRSGLYGYTF
>-|TRBV19|TRBD1|TRBJ2-7
TGTGCCAGTAGGGGCTCCCCACAGGGGGGCGTATCTTACGAGCAGTACTTC
CASRGSPQGGVSYEQYF
>-|TRBV13|-|TRBJ1-5
TGTGCCAGCAGCTTGAGGGGACCAAATCAGCCCCAGCATTTT
CASSLRGPNQPQHF
>-|TRBV7-9|-|TRBJ1-1
TGTGCCAGCTCTGGAGGGATGAACACTGAAGCTTTCTTT
CASSGGMNTEAFF